The rows below give T cell receptor beta chains drawn from one sample of a study of regulatory T cells in long-lasting Graves disease. TCRdb ran MiXCR on the multiplex PCR reads and lists one entry per CDR3 protein. Among hundreds of thousands of distinct CDR3 sequences listed, approximately 16% were seen once. The sample was also reused in another study, on T cells in Graves' hyperthyroidism and ophthalmopathy.

The sequencing here drew on peripheral blood mononuclear cells (PBMCs), taken at new diagnosis, from a patient treated with antithyroid drugs. Every receptor here comes from a woman in her twenties or thirties with Graves disease. Each CDR3 is given with its conserved first and last residue. The D gene is left open where the match is weak. Expanded clones are given a class, and other clones once, few, many or no size at all.

clone_size | d_call | cdr3_length | j_call | v_call | cdr3_nt | cdr3_aa
. | TRBD2 | 14 | TRBJ2-2 | TRBV27 | TGTGCCAGCGATAGCGGGAGGGGAACCGGGGAGCTGTTTTTT | CASDSGRGTGELFF
many | TRBD1 | 16 | TRBJ2-5 | TRBV7-8 | TGTGCCAGCAGCTTAGCGTTTGGCAGGGGGACCGAGACCCAGTACTTC | CASSLAFGRGTETQYF
many | . | 13 | TRBJ2-1 | TRBV9 | TGTGCCAGCAGCGTAGATGGTGCCAATGAGCAGTTCTTC | CASSVDGANEQFF
many | . | 13 | TRBJ1-2 | TRBV7-2 | TGTGCCAGCAGCCAAGGTTTTGTCTATGGCTACACCTTC | CASSQGFVYGYTF
many | . | 17 | TRBJ2-7 | TRBV20-1 | TGCAGTGCTAGAGATCTCGGCTCCCTCGTAGCCGCCTACGAGCAGTACTTC | CSARDLGSLVAAYEQYF
. | TRBD2 | 18 | TRBJ2-2 | TRBV7-2 | TGTGCCAGCAGCTTAGACGTGGCGGGAGCCCGTTACACCGGGGAGCTGTTTTTT | CASSLDVAGARYTGELFF
many | TRBD2 | 13 | TRBJ2-5 | TRBV28 | TGTGCCAGCAGTTCGGGGGGTTTGGAGACCCAGTACTTC | CASSSGGLETQYF
many | . | 15 | TRBJ1-2 | TRBV2 | TGTGCCAGCAGTCTTTATCGTGAAGAGCACAATGGCTACACCTTC | CASSLYREEHNGYTF
. | . | 18 | TRBJ2-6 | TRBV19 | TGTGCCAGTACCCCGGGCTGGGTACAGAGAACCGGGGCCAACGTCCTGACTTTC | CASTPGWVQRTGANVLTF
few | . | 13 | TRBJ2-2 | TRBV6-1 | TGTGCCAGCATTCGAGCAAGTAGCGGGGAGCTGTTTTTT | CASIRASSGELFF
. | . | 15 | TRBJ2-1 | TRBV14 | TGTGCCAGCAGCCCCAACTCCGGGTGGGACAATGAGCAGTTCTTC | CASSPNSGWDNEQFF
many | . | 13 | TRBJ2-3 | TRBV18 | TGTGCCAGCTCACGGTCGTCGGCAGATACGCAGTATTTT | CASSRSSADTQYF
many | . | 13 | TRBJ2-2 | TRBV6-2/TRBV6-3 | TGTGCCGGTCGCGAGAGCAACACCGGGGAGCTGTTTTTT | CAGRESNTGELFF
many | . | 14 | TRBJ2-7 | TRBV7-2 | TGTGCCAGCAGCTTATCAGGGGTCGGCTACGAGCAGTACTTC | CASSLSGVGYEQYF
many | TRBD2 | 16 | TRBJ2-7 | TRBV28 | TGTGCCAGCACCGCAAAGGGGGGACTAGCGGCCTACGAGCAGTACTTC | CASTAKGGLAAYEQYF
many | TRBD1 | 16 | TRBJ2-3 | TRBV20-1 | TGCAGTGCTAGAACCTCTTCGGGACAGGGGAAAGATACGCAGTATTTT | CSARTSSGQGKDTQYF
many | . | 14 | TRBJ1-2 | TRBV2 | TGTGCCAGCATAGGGCCAAGTACTAACTATGGCTACACCTTC | CASIGPSTNYGYTF
. | . | 16 | TRBJ2-3 | TRBV10-2 | TGCGCCAGCAGTGAGCCAAGTCTCGCGGGGCCGGATACGCAGTATTTT | CASSEPSLAGPDTQYF
. | TRBD1 | 14 | TRBJ1-5 | TRBV24-1 | TGTGCCACCAGTGATTCAGGGGGCAGTCAGCCCCAGCATTTT | CATSDSGGSQPQHF
. | TRBD1 | 14 | TRBJ1-5 | TRBV6-2/TRBV6-3 | TGTGCCAGCAGCCAGGGGGCTGGCAATCAGCCCCAGCATTTT | CASSQGAGNQPQHF
many | . | 14 | TRBJ1-4 | TRBV27 | TGTGCCAGCAAAGAGGTGGACAGTAATGAAAAACTGTTTTTT | CASKEVDSNEKLFF
. | . | 15 | TRBJ2-7 | TRBV6-2/TRBV6-3 | TGTGCCAGCAGTTACGGCGGGATAAGGACCTACGAGCAGTACTTC | CASSYGGIRTYEQYF
many | . | 15 | TRBJ2-7 | TRBV27 | TGTGCCAGCAGTGCGTCTCCAAGGTACTCCTACGAGCAGTACTTC | CASSASPRYSYEQYF
many | . | 12 | TRBJ2-3 | TRBV20-1 | TGCAGTGCTAGACCCACAGGAGATACGCAGTATTTT | CSARPTGDTQYF
many | TRBD2 | 13 | TRBJ2-5 | TRBV28 | TGTGCCAGCAGGACTAGCGGACAAGTTACCCAGTACTTC | CASRTSGQVTQYF
. | . | 17 | TRBJ1-5 | TRBV19 | TGTGCCAGTAGTATAGTGGACAGAAGGTATAGCAATCAGCCCCAGCATTTT | CASSIVDRRYSNQPQHF
few | . | 15 | TRBJ1-3 | TRBV20-1 | TGCAGTGCTAGAGGCGGGACAACCTCTGGAAACACCATATATTTT | CSARGGTTSGNTIYF
many | TRBD1 | 14 | TRBJ1-1 | TRBV2 | TGTGCCAGCAGTACAGGGGGCTTGAACACTGAAGCTTTCTTT | CASSTGGLNTEAFF
many | . | 13 | TRBJ2-2 | TRBV7-9 | TGTGCCAGCAGCCGCGGGTGGACCGGGGAGCTGTTTTTT | CASSRGWTGELFF
many | . | 13 | TRBJ1-1 | TRBV28 | TGTGCCAGCAGTAGCCGGGACCAGGGGACAGCTTTCTTT | CASSSRDQGTAFF
many | TRBD1 | 15 | TRBJ1-2 | TRBV7-2 | TGTGCCAGCAGCCCCTCCCCGGGACAGGGCTGGGGCTACACCTTC | CASSPSPGQGWGYTF
many | . | 11 | TRBJ1-2 | TRBV27 | TGTGCCAGCGGACAGAACTATGGCTACACCTTC | CASGQNYGYTF
many | TRBD2 | 17 | TRBJ2-3 | TRBV11-2 | TGTGCCAGCAGCTCTCCCATCGGGAGGGCGTCGACAGATACGCAGTATTTT | CASSSPIGRASTDTQYF
many | . | 13 | TRBJ2-1 | TRBV3-1 | TGTGCCAGCAGCCCAAAGTTTGGCAATGAGCAGTTCTTC | CASSPKFGNEQFF
few | . | 15 | TRBJ2-6 | TRBV10-3 | TGTGCCAGCAGTGCCCCAGGGGCTGGGGCCAACGTCCTGACTTTC | CASSAPGAGANVLTF
many | TRBD2 | 17 | TRBJ2-7 | TRBV7-9 | TGTGCCAGCAGCCTCGGACTAGCGGAGCCAATACCCTACGAGCAGTACTTC | CASSLGLAEPIPYEQYF
. | . | 13 | TRBJ2-7 | TRBV7-9 | TGTGCCAGCACCCAAAGTGGAGCCTACGAGCAGTACTTC | CASTQSGAYEQYF
many | TRBD2 | 16 | TRBJ2-1 | TRBV11-3 | TGTGCCAGCAGCTCTCGGGCTAGCGGGAGTGACAATGAGCAGTTCTTC | CASSSRASGSDNEQFF
many | . | 17 | TRBJ2-3 | TRBV2 | TGTGCCAGCAGTGAAGAAATGGGCGGAACTAGCACAGATACGCAGTATTTT | CASSEEMGGTSTDTQYF
many | . | 15 | TRBJ2-1 | TRBV10-1 | TGCGCCAGCAGTGAAGACGGGAGATCCTACAATGAGCAGTTCTTC | CASSEDGRSYNEQFF